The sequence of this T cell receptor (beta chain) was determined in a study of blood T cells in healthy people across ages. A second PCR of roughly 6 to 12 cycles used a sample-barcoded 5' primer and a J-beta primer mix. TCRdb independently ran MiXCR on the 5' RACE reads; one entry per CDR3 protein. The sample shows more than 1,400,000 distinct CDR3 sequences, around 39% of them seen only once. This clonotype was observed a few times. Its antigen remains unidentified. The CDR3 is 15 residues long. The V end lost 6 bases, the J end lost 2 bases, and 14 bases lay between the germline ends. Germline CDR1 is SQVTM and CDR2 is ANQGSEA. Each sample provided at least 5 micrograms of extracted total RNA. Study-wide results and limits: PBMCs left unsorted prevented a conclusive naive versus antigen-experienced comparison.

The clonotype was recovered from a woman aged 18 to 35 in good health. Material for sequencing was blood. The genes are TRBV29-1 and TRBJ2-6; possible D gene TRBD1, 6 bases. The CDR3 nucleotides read TGCAGCGTCCAATCCGACAGGCCTGGGGCCAACGTCCTGACTTTC. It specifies CSVQSDRPGANVLTF.